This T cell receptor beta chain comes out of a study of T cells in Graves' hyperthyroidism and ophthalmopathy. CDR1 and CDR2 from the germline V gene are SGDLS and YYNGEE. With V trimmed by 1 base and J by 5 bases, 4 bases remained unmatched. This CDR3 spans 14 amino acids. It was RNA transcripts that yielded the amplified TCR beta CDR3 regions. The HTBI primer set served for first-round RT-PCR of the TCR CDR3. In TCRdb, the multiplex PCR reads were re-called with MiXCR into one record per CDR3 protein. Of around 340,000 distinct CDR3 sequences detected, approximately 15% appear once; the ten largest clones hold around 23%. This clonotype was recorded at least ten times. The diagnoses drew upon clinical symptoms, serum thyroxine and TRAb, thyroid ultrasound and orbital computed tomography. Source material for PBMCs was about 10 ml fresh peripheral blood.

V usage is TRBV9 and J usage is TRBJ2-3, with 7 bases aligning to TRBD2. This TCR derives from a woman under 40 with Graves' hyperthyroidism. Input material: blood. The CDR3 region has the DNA TGTGCCAGCAGCGTAAGCGGGGCGGTAGATACGCAGTATTTT. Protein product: CASSVSGAVDTQYF. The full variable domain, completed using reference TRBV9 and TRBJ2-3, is DSGVTQTPKHLITATGQRVTLRCSPRSGDLSVYWYQQSLDQGLQFLIQYYNGEERAKGNILERFSAQQFPDLHSELNLSSLELGDSALYFCASSVSGAVDTQYFGPGTRLTVL.